The T cell receptor (beta chain) under discussion was sequenced for a study of cytomegalovirus exposure and HLA in healthy donors. Study background: A preliminary data release comprised 80 million to 95 million unique TCRs obtained from HLA-typed donors. Broader study findings: In a later analysis, HLA-associated beta chains showed higher expansion and lower generation probabilities than comparable chains.

The CDR3 consists of 16 residues. Per germline, CDR1 MNHEY and CDR2 SMNVEV (reference sequence). V shed 5 bases, J shed 4 bases, and the junction held 12 bases outside the gene matches. Healthy people donating bone marrow made up the donors. Primers: 60 Vbeta forward and 13 Jbeta reverse. Per the original data handling: The authors later counted about 80 million unique TCR beta chains, roughly 11 million of them shared. Produced via immunoSEQ multiplex PCR; TCRdb's table is partial and in-frame only. The V and J calls and clone size come from that table; D and trimming were worked out from the DNA. The sample lists about 150,000 clones; roughly 68% were seen once. This clone was seen a handful of times. Its antigen is not known.

The chain links TRBV27 to TRBJ1-2; 8 bases align to TRBD1. This TCR came from a man in his thirties or forties in good health and CMV-seropositive. Sequenced: PBMCs. The CDR3 spells CASSRTWDRSAYGYTF. CDR3 DNA sequence: TGTGCCAGCAGTAGAACATGGGACAGGTCGGCCTATGGCTACACCTTC.